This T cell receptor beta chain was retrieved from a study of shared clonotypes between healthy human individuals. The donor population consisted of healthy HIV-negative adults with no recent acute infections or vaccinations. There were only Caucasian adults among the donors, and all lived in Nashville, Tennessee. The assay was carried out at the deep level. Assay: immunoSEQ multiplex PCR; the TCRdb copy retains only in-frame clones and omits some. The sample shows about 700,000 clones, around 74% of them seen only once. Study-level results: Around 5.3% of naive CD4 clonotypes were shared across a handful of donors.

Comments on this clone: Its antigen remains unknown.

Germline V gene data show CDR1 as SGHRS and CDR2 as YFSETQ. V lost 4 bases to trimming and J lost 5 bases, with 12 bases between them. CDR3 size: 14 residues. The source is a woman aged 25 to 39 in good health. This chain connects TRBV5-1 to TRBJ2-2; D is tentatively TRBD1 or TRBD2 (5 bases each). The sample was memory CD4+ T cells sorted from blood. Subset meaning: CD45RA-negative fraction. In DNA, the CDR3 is TGCGCCAGCAGCGAGGGGATAGGTACCGGGGAGCTGTTTTTT. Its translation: CASSEGIGTGELFF.